The T cell receptor (beta chain) under discussion was sequenced for a study of Ad26.COV2.S vaccination and SARS-CoV-2 variants. Sequenced by immunoSEQ multiplex PCR; TCRdb stores in-frame clones only, minus some. The table has 120,000 to 150,000 clones, roughly 85% seen once. The receptor was derived from a human donor who had recovered from COVID-19. Sequencing used peripheral blood, obtained after recovery from COVID-19.

The CDR3 loop reads CASSPTLSGGIHEQFF. The CDR3 DNA reads as TGCGCCAGCAGCCCGACTCTTAGCGGGGGAATACATGAGCAGTTCTTC. The chain employs TRBV4-3 and TRBJ2-1, with 9 bases that match TRBD2. Germline assignment: CDR1 LGHNA and CDR2 YSLEER. The CDR3 totals 16 residues. V lost 4 bases to trimming and J lost 8 bases; unmatched junction nucleotides: 12.